This T cell receptor beta chain was documented in a study of blood T cell dynamics during melanoma immunotherapy (TCRdb year 2020). Study-level background: The patients had metastatic melanoma and were given first-line pembrolizumab or nivolumab plus ipilimumab as standard of care in the United Kingdom. The training cohort consisted of consecutive patients, while an additional independent group of patients from the same centre was pooled to form an external validation set. Peripheral T cell receptor repertoires of metastatic melanoma patients were profiled before and after one cycle of checkpoint inhibitor therapy to find early correlates of response.

Every bulk PBMC sample had a fixed 350 ng of DNA loaded. TCR beta CDR3 sequences were amplified from genomic DNA with the immunoSEQ TCRb Assay kit following manufacturer instructions. The KAPA Library Quantification Kit for Illumina platforms was used to quantify the pooled libraries by qPCR. Pooled libraries were clustered at 0.6-1.1 pM and sequenced on an Illumina NextSeq 500. In the paper's pipeline: Analysis of the TCR data relied on immunoSEQ ANALYZER and the R LymphoSeq package. A rearrangement efficiency score was calculated as productive divided by the sum of productive and non-productive CDR3 sequences. Clonality was measured with the Gini coefficient and diversity with the Renyi index at alpha=1, and both measures were compared pairwise between timepoints within each patient. Clonal relatedness used an edit distance of 3, and repertoire similarity used the Bhattacharyya coefficient, both computed in LymphoSeq. To classify response, a linear discriminant analysis based on week-3 changes in clonality and diversity was built with the R MASS and caret packages. TCRdb mirrors the immuneACCESS table, restricted to in-frame sequences. Some clones are absent from its copies; in checked studies, under half trace to an unresolved V gene, and the reason for the others is unknown. V, J and clone size are those of that table, while D and trimming were read from the DNA. In all, the sample holds around 10,000 clones, and approximately 84% of those were seen once. 14% of the sample is in the top ten clones.

For this clone: This clone's antigen is unknown. No qualities accompany the bases; no much larger clone lies one base away. Other nucleotide sequences in the sample specify the same CDR3.

The time point label of this sample denotes: pre-treatment baseline. Blood samples were taken before treatment (T0) and at week 3 (W3), following the first cycle of checkpoint blockade. Except for two patients with rapid clinical progression, response was assessed 12 weeks after the first infusion by RECIST 1.1; disease control meant complete response, partial response or stable disease. Patients were not eligible if they had prior systemic cancer treatment, concomitant immunosuppressant therapy or synchronous other active malignancies. To track both circulating cells and T cell turnover, TCR beta was sequenced from bulk PBMC as well as from plasma cell-free DNA. Lymphoprep and SepMate tubes were used to isolate PBMC from blood, and red cell lysis was then performed. DNA from PBMC and sorted T cell subsets was extracted with QIAamp DNA Blood Mini kits. The full study reports these points: Unlike progressors, patients who went on to achieve disease control showed a bifurcated reorganization of the PBMC repertoire at W3, with either increased clonality or increased diversity. The study could not determine whether the T cell clones driving repertoire changes were melanoma-specific or reflected general immune activation. The relatively small sample size was acknowledged as potentially limiting generalization of the results.

The clonotype was recovered from a human donor with melanoma. This specimen consisted of blood, obtained from a patient treated with checkpoint blockade.

The CDR3 reads as follows: CASRTGGGEKLFF. The sequence in DNA is TGTGCCAGTAGGACAGGGGGCGGTGAAAAACTGTTTTTT. The V and J genes are TRBV19 and TRBJ1-4; TRBD1 aligns with 10 central bases. Including the terminal cysteine and phenylalanine, the CDR3 comprises 13 residues. The entry retains the CDR3 DNA only, 39 bases that are in frame from base 1. CDR1 and CDR2 are read off the germline V gene (reference sequence) as LNHDA and SQIVND. Trimming leaves V shorter by 6 bases and J shorter by 7 bases, with the junction holding 2 bases beyond the gene matches.